This entry is about one T cell receptor beta chain. The data are from a study of cytomegalovirus exposure and HLA in healthy donors. The overall study: Of 398 genotyped donors, around 84% clustered with self-reported Caucasian donors.

Germline assignment: CDR1 LNHDA and CDR2 SQIVND (reference sequence). The CDR3 contains 14 residues. Trimming pared 5 bases from V and 1 base from J, leaving 9 bases between. Amplification used 60 Vbeta primers and 13 Jbeta primers. Sequencing used immunoSEQ multiplex PCR; TCRdb keeps in-frame clones, though not all of them. This sample carries some 120,000 clones, with 1% going to the ten biggest clones. Sequenced: PBMCs. The chain employs TRBV19 and TRBJ2-1; no firm D call. The clonotype was recovered from a man in his late teens or twenties in good health and CMV-seronegative. The CDR3: CASSARISYNEQFF. In nucleotides, the CDR3 is TGTGCCAGTAGTGCCAGAATTTCCTACAATGAGCAGTTCTTC.